A selection of T cell receptor beta chains follows, all from one sample in a study of T cell repertoires in cytomegalovirus infection. These TCRs' antigens remain unknown. MiXCR was run by TCRdb on the reads, yielding one entry per CDR3 protein. The sample has about 220,000 distinct CDR3 sequences, about 40% seen once. Here the sequenced sample was CD8+ T cells from cultured PBMCs, taken from culture after CMV antigen stimulation. Receptors were obtained from a human donor in good health (CMV status not recorded). Some clones in this sample may be carry-over from other donors' samples. Both conserved end residues are part of each CDR3. A D gene is named only where the DNA matches it firmly. The size field is filled for only some rows; it gives once, few, many or a size class.

D gene: NA; V gene: TRBV7-3; clone size: few; J gene: TRBJ2-2; CDR3 DNA: TGTGCCAGCAGCCCCCTTAACACCGGGGAGCTGTTTTTT; CDR3 protein: CASSPLNTGELFF
D gene: NA; V gene: TRBV7-6; clone size: NA; J gene: TRBJ2-1; CDR3 DNA: TGTGCCAGCAGCCTCGTCCCCCGAAGGGGTAATGAGCAGTTCTTC; CDR3 protein: CASSLVPRRGNEQFF
D gene: TRBD2; V gene: TRBV28; clone size: NA; J gene: TRBJ2-5; CDR3 DNA: TGTGCCAGCAGCCTTCATAGCGGGAACTTAGGGGAGACCCAGTACTTC; CDR3 protein: CASSLHSGNLGETQYF
D gene: NA; V gene: TRBV7-8; clone size: NA; J gene: TRBJ2-7; CDR3 DNA: TGTGCCAGCAGCTTAGCGGTGGGACCCCTCAGCGAGCATTACTTC; CDR3 protein: CASSLAVGPLSEHYF
D gene: NA; V gene: TRBV20-1; clone size: NA; J gene: TRBJ2-1; CDR3 DNA: TGCAGTGCCAGAAGACGTCGGACGGGGAACAATGAGCAGTTCTTC; CDR3 protein: CSARRRRTGNNEQFF
D gene: NA; V gene: TRBV13; clone size: NA; J gene: TRBJ1-2; CDR3 DNA: TGTGCCAGCAGCTTGCTGACTAGCGCTGGCGGCTACACCTTC; CDR3 protein: CASSLLTSAGGYTF
D gene: NA; V gene: TRBV5-6; clone size: NA; J gene: TRBJ1-1; CDR3 DNA: TGTGCCAGCAGCTTGTTGACAGAACTTATTAACACTGAAGCTTTCTTT; CDR3 protein: CASSLLTELINTEAFF
D gene: TRBD1; V gene: TRBV24-1; clone size: NA; J gene: TRBJ2-1; CDR3 DNA: TGTGCCACCAGTGAGGCTCCGGGACAGTACTACAATGAGCAGTTCTTC; CDR3 protein: CATSEAPGQYYNEQFF
D gene: TRBD1; V gene: TRBV20-1; clone size: NA; J gene: TRBJ1-2; CDR3 DNA: TGCAGTGCACCGATCCCTCTACCGAAACAGGGGAACTATGGCTACACCTTC; CDR3 protein: CSAPIPLPKQGNYGYTF
D gene: TRBD2; V gene: TRBV9; clone size: NA; J gene: TRBJ2-4; CDR3 DNA: TGTGCCAGCAGCGTTCAAGCGGGAGGCTGGGAAAACATTCAGTACTTC; CDR3 protein: CASSVQAGGWENIQYF
D gene: NA; V gene: TRBV10-3; clone size: many; J gene: TRBJ2-3; CDR3 DNA: TGTGCCATCAGTGAGTCGGACAGCGCCCTTGCAGATACGCAGTATTTT; CDR3 protein: CAISESDSALADTQYF
D gene: NA; V gene: TRBV4-1; clone size: NA; J gene: TRBJ2-7; CDR3 DNA: TGCGCCAGAAGCCCCGGTAAAGGGGCGGCCCATTCCTACGAGCAGTACTTC; CDR3 protein: CARSPGKGAAHSYEQYF
D gene: NA; V gene: TRBV28; clone size: few; J gene: TRBJ2-2; CDR3 DNA: TGTGCCAGCAGTTTAGGAGCGGGACAGAACACCGGGGAGCTGTTTTTT; CDR3 protein: CASSLGAGQNTGELFF
D gene: NA; V gene: TRBV7-4; clone size: NA; J gene: TRBJ1-3; CDR3 DNA: TGTGCCAGCAGCCCACCGGCGGGCTCTGGAAACACCATATATTTT; CDR3 protein: CASSPPAGSGNTIYF
D gene: NA; V gene: TRBV5-1; clone size: few; J gene: TRBJ1-5; CDR3 DNA: TGCGCCAGCAGCTTGGGGGCGGGACACTTAAGAGGTGGCAATCAGCCCCAGCATTTT; CDR3 protein: CASSLGAGHLRGGNQPQHF
D gene: NA; V gene: TRBV27; clone size: few; J gene: TRBJ2-3; CDR3 DNA: TGTGCCAGCAGTAATGGGATCCCAGATGTGACAGATACGCAGTATTTT; CDR3 protein: CASSNGIPDVTDTQYF
D gene: TRBD1; V gene: TRBV4-1; clone size: many; J gene: TRBJ2-1; CDR3 DNA: TGCGCCAGCAGCCATATACTAACGGGACAGGCCTATCCGGCTGGCCTTCCACCCAATGAGCAGTTCTTC; CDR3 protein: CASSHILTGQAYPAGLPPNEQFF
D gene: TRBD2; V gene: TRBV7-6; clone size: few; J gene: TRBJ2-2; CDR3 DNA: TGTGCCAGCAGCTTAGAACTAGCGGGGAACACCGGGGAGCTGTTTTTT; CDR3 protein: CASSLELAGNTGELFF
D gene: NA; V gene: TRBV11-2; clone size: few; J gene: TRBJ2-7; CDR3 DNA: TGTGCCAGCAGCTTAGAACCGGACAAGATCTCCTACGAGCAGTACTTC; CDR3 protein: CASSLEPDKISYEQYF
D gene: TRBD1; V gene: TRBV4-1; clone size: NA; J gene: TRBJ2-2; CDR3 DNA: TGCGCCAGCAGCCAGTGGGACAGTAACACCGGGGAGCTGTTTTTT; CDR3 protein: CASSQWDSNTGELFF
D gene: NA; V gene: TRBV7-8; clone size: many; J gene: TRBJ1-1; CDR3 DNA: TGTGCCAGCAGCTTAGAAGTGTGGGGGGTTTTGAACACTGAAGCTTTCTTT; CDR3 protein: CASSLEVWGVLNTEAFF
D gene: NA; V gene: TRBV19; clone size: NA; J gene: TRBJ1-3; CDR3 DNA: TGTGCCAGTAGGACCGCGAGCTCTGGAAACACCATATATTTT; CDR3 protein: CASRTASSGNTIYF
D gene: TRBD1; V gene: TRBV12-3/TRBV12-4; clone size: NA; J gene: TRBJ1-1; CDR3 DNA: TGTGCCAGCAGTTCCTATCCAACGGACAGGGGAGTTCAAACTTTCTTT; CDR3 protein: CASSSYPTDRGVQTFF
D gene: NA; V gene: TRBV7-2; clone size: many; J gene: TRBJ2-1; CDR3 DNA: TGTGCCAGCAACTTAGTACTCCGGGACCGGGGGAATGAGCAGTTCTTC; CDR3 protein: CASNLVLRDRGNEQFF
D gene: NA; V gene: TRBV9; clone size: few; J gene: TRBJ1-1; CDR3 DNA: TGTGCCAGCAGCGAAGGGACCCTGGTTACTGAAGCTTTCTTT; CDR3 protein: CASSEGTLVTEAFF
D gene: NA; V gene: TRBV7-3; clone size: few; J gene: TRBJ2-2; CDR3 DNA: TGTGCCAGCAGCTTAACTCTCGGGGGTAGCACCGGGGAGCTGTTTTTT; CDR3 protein: CASSLTLGGSTGELFF
D gene: NA; V gene: TRBV27; clone size: many; J gene: TRBJ1-1; CDR3 DNA: TGTGCCAGCAGTTTCGGGGGAAGCACTGAAGCTTTCTTT; CDR3 protein: CASSFGGSTEAFF
D gene: TRBD1; V gene: TRBV12-3/TRBV12-4; clone size: NA; J gene: TRBJ2-1; CDR3 DNA: TGTGCCAGCAGTCCCGCCTCGACAGGGAAGAATGAGCAGTTCTTC; CDR3 protein: CASSPASTGKNEQFF
D gene: NA; V gene: TRBV10-3; clone size: few; J gene: TRBJ1-6; CDR3 DNA: TGTGCCATCAGTCCCATAGACATCACCCACTATAATTCACCCCTCCACTTT; CDR3 protein: CAISPIDITHYNSPLHF
D gene: TRBD1; V gene: TRBV11-1; clone size: NA; J gene: TRBJ2-7; CDR3 DNA: TGTGCCAGCAGCGTCACCGGGACAGGGGACTACGAGCAGTACTTC; CDR3 protein: CASSVTGTGDYEQYF
D gene: NA; V gene: TRBV29-1; clone size: NA; J gene: TRBJ1-1; CDR3 DNA: TGCAGCGTTTGGGCAGGCAAGGCAGAGGCTTTCTTT; CDR3 protein: CSVWAGKAEAFF
D gene: NA; V gene: TRBV5-6; clone size: NA; J gene: TRBJ1-2; CDR3 DNA: TGTGCCAGCAGCTTGGGACAGTCCACTGGCTACACCTTC; CDR3 protein: CASSLGQSTGYTF
D gene: NA; V gene: TRBV11-2; clone size: NA; J gene: TRBJ1-1; CDR3 DNA: TGTGCCAGCAGCTTAGAGCTACGTAGAGCTTTCTTT; CDR3 protein: CASSLELRRAFF